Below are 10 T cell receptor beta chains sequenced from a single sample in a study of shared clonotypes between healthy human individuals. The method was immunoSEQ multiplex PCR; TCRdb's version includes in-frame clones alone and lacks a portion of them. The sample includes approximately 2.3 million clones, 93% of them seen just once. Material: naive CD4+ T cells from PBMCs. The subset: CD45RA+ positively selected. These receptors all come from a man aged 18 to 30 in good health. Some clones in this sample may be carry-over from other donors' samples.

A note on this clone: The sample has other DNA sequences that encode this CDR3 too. The CDR3 nucleotides read TGCGCCAGCAGCCCGGGGACTAGCGGCCCCTACGAGCAGTACTTC. This translates into CASSPGTSGPYEQYF. The J gene is TRBJ2-7, the V gene TRBV5-1, with TRBD2 matching over 11 bases. This CDR3 has 15 residues. The V and J ends lost 4 bases and 2 bases, in that order; junction bases with no gene match: 5. Germline V gene data show CDR1 as SGHRS and CDR2 as YFSETQ.

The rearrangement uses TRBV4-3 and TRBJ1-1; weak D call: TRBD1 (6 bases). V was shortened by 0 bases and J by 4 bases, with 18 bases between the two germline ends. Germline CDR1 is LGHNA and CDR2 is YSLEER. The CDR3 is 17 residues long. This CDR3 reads CASSQDTYGGEVTEAFF. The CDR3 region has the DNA TGCGCCAGCAGCCAAGATACGTACGGGGGCGAGGTCACTGAAGCTTTCTTT.

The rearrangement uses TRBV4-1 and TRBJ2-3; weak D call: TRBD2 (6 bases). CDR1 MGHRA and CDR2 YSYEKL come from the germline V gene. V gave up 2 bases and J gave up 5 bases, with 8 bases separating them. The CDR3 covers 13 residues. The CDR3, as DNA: TGCGCCAGCAGCCAAAAAGCGGGAGATACGCAGTATTTT. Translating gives CASSQKAGDTQYF.

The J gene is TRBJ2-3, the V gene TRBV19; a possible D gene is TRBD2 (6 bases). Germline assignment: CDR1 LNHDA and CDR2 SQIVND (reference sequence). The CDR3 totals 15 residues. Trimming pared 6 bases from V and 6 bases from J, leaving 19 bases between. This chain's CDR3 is CASRGLWPYGDTQYF. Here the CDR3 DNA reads TGTGCCAGTAGGGGACTTTGGCCTTACGGGGATACGCAGTATTTT.

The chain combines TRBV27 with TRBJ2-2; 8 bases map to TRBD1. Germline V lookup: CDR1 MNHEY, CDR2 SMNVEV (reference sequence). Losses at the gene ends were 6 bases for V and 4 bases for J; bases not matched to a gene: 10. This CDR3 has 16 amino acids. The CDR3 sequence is CASSSPGTGSTGELFF. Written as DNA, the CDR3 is TGTGCCAGCAGCTCGCCCGGGACAGGTTCCACCGGGGAGCTGTTTTTT.

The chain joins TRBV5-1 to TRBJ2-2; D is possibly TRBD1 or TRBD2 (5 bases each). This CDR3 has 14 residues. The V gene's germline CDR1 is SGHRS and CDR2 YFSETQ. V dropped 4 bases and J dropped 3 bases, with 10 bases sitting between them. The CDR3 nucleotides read TGCGCCAGCAGCAGGCAGGGACACACCGGGGAGCTGTTTTTT. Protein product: CASSRQGHTGELFF.

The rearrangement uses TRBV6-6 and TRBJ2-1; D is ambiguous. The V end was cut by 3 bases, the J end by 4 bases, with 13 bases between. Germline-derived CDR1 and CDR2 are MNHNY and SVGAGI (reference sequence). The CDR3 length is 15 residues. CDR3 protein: CASSYQLPRYNEQFF. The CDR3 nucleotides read TGTGCCAGCAGTTATCAGCTTCCCCGATACAATGAGCAGTTCTTC.

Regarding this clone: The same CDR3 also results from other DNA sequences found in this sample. The chain's CDR3 is CASSRTGNQPQHF. The CDR3, as DNA: TGTGCCAGCTCACGGACAGGAAATCAGCCCCAGCATTTT. This chain links TRBV18 with TRBJ1-5, with 7 bases identical to TRBD1. V lost 4 bases to trimming and J lost 4 bases; unmatched junction nucleotides: 1. This CDR3 comprises 13 residues. Germline CDR1 reads KGHSH; CDR2 reads LQKENI.

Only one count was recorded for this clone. Written as DNA, the CDR3 is TGTGCCAGCAGTTACTGGGGCAGGGCGGACACCGGGGAGCTGTTTTTT. Its translation: CASSYWGRADTGELFF. The rearrangement links TRBV6-6 to TRBJ2-2, with D possibly being TRBD1 (5 bases). This CDR3 has 16 residues. CDR1 is MNHNY, CDR2 SVGAGI, per germline (reference sequence). V was clipped by 1 base and J by 3 bases, with 12 bases between them.

In nucleotides, the CDR3 is TGTGCCAGCCTTCGTGATACGCAGTATTTT. Translated, it gives CASLRDTQYF. The V gene is TRBV6-8, the J gene TRBJ2-3; no clear D gene. The CDR3 runs to 10 residues. Between the trimmed V and J ends, which lost 8 bases and 6 bases, there was a span of 6 bases. CDR1 and CDR2 from the germline V gene are MNHGY and SAAAGT.